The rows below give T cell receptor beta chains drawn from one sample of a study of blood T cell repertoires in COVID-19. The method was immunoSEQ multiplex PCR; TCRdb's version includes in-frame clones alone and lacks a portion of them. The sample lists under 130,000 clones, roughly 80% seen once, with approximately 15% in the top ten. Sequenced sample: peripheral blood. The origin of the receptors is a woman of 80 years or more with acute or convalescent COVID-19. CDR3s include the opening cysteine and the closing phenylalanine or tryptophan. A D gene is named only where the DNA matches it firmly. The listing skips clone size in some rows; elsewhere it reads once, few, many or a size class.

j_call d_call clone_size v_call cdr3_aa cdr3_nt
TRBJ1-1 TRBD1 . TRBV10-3 CAISESRTGLGFF TGTGCCATCAGTGAGTCCCGGACAGGGTTGGGTTTCTTT
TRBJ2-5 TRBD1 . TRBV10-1 CASSDRAQGVQETQYF TGCGCCAGCAGTGACCGGGCGCAGGGGGTACAAGAGACCCAGTACTTC
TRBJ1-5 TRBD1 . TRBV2 CASNDRGLGIQPQHF TGTGCCAGCAACGACAGGGGCTTGGGGATCCAGCCCCAGCATTTT
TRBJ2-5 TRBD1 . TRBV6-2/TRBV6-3 CASSEDRGRVETQYF TGTGCCAGCAGTGAGGACAGGGGGCGCGTTGAGACCCAGTACTTC
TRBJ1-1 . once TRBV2 CASKKDMNTEAFF TGTGCCAGCAAAAAGGACATGAACACTGAAGCTTTCTTT
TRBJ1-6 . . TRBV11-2 CASSLYGDSPLHF TGTGCCAGCAGCCTATACGGGGATTCACCCCTCCACTTT
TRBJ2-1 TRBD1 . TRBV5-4 CASSQGQGPGVDEQFF TGTGCCAGCAGCCAGGGACAGGGGCCAGGAGTAGATGAGCAGTTCTTC
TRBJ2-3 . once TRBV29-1 CSVEDIASTDTQYF TGCAGCGTTGAAGATATAGCGAGCACAGATACGCAGTATTTT
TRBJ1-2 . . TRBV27 CASSLRGGANYGYTF TGTGCCAGCAGTTTAAGAGGGGGAGCTAACTATGGCTACACCTTC
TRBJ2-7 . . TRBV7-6 CASSPGGTAGIYEQYF TGTGCCAGCAGCCCGGGGGGGACAGCGGGTATCTACGAGCAGTACTTC
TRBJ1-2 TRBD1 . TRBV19 CASSTGQGTPFGGYTF TGTGCCAGTAGCACCGGACAGGGCACCCCTTTTGGTGGCTACACCTTC
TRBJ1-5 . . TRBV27 CASGRGRANQPQHF TGTGCCAGTGGCCGCGGGCGGGCAAATCAGCCCCAGCATTTT
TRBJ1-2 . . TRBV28 CASSWTDGYTF TGTGCCAGCAGTTGGACTGATGGCTACACCTTC
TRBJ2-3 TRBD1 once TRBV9 CASSVEGATDTQYF TGTGCCAGCAGCGTAGAGGGGGCCACAGATACGCAGTATTTT
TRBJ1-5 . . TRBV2 CASTPSGENQPQHF TGTGCCAGCACGCCAAGTGGAGAAAATCAGCCCCAGCATTTT
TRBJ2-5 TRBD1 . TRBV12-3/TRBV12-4 CASSLGQTGTQYF TGTGCCAGCAGTCTGGGACAGACTGGGACCCAGTACTTC
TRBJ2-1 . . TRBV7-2 CASSLAGSGSYNEQFF TGTGCCAGCAGCTTAGCGGGGAGCGGGTCCTACAATGAGCAGTTCTTC
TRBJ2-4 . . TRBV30 CALEGEAKNIQYF TGTGCCCTGGAGGGTGAGGCCAAAAACATTCAGTACTTC
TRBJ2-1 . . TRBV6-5 CASSLRRGSEQFF TGTGCCAGCAGCCTGAGAAGGGGGAGTGAGCAGTTCTTC
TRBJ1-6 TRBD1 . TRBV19 CASSFGQDNSPLHF TGTGCCAGTAGTTTCGGACAGGACAATTCACCCCTCCACTTT
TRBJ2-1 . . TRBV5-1 CASSLLSGQEQFF TGCGCCAGCAGCTTGCTATCCGGACAGGAGCAGTTCTTC
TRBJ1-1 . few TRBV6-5 CASTYGGYTEAFF TGTGCCAGCACCTACGGGGGTTACACTGAAGCTTTCTTT
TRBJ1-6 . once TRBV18 CASRDRENSPLHF TGTGCCAGCCGGGATCGGGAGAATTCACCCCTCCACTTT
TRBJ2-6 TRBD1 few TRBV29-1 CSAAGQGRSGANVLTF TGCAGCGCCGCGGGACAGGGGCGATCTGGGGCCAACGTCCTGACTTTC
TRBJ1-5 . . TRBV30 CAWRHSNQPQHF TGTGCCTGGAGACATAGCAATCAGCCCCAGCATTTT
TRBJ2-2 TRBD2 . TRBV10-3 CATTPRPLAGGTGELFF TGTGCCACCACCCCCCGCCCCCTAGCGGGAGGCACCGGGGAGCTGTTTTTT
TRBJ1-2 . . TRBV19 CASSIGQGLNYGYTF TGTGCCAGTAGTATAGGGCAGGGCCTTAACTATGGCTACACCTTC
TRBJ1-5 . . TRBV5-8 CASSLRGESNQPQHF TGTGCCAGCAGCTTGCGCGGGGAGAGCAATCAGCCCCAGCATTTT
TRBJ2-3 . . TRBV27 CASSRGRLSTDTQYF TGTGCCAGCAGCAGGGGACGGCTCAGCACAGATACGCAGTATTTT
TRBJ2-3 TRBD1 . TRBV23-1 CASSQLIPFLQGARATDTQYF TGCGCCAGCAGTCAGCTCATTCCCTTCCTTCAGGGGGCGAGAGCGACAGATACGCAGTATTTT
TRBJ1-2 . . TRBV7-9 CASSPDGDGANYGYTF TGTGCCAGCAGCCCCGACGGAGACGGAGCTAACTATGGCTACACCTTC
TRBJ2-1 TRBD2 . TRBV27 CASSLSAGPYNEQFF TGTGCCAGCAGTTTATCAGCGGGGCCGTACAATGAGCAGTTCTTC
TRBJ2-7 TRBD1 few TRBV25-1 CASSEWARDRGTYEQYF TGTGCCAGCAGTGAATGGGCGAGGGACAGGGGTACCTACGAGCAGTACTTC
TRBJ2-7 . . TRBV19 CASSMGRSTSSYEQYF TGTGCCAGTAGTATGGGGAGGTCAACTAGCTCCTACGAGCAGTACTTC
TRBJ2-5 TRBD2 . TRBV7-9 CATLTSGAETQYF TGTGCCACGTTGACTAGCGGGGCAGAGACCCAGTACTTC
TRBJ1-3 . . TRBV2 CASRIDSYGNTIYF TGTGCCAGCAGGATTGACAGCTACGGAAACACCATATATTTT